This T cell receptor beta chain comes out of a study of graft-versus-host responses after intestinal transplantation. Overall study: Recipients were given multivisceral, liver-intestinal, or isolated intestinal transplants. Among the recipients, all got anti-thymocyte globulin induction and then tacrolimus and steroids for roughly three years.

The method was immunoSEQ multiplex PCR; TCRdb's version includes in-frame clones alone and lacks a portion of them. The data show over 45,000 clones, about 90% seen once. CDR3 size: 11 residues. Germline CDR1 is DFQATT and CDR2 is SNEGSKA (reference sequence). V dropped 7 bases and J dropped 2 bases, with 8 bases sitting between them. Study results and limitations: Those patients showing graft-donor T cell macrochimerism displayed high graft-versus-host to host-versus-graft clonal ratios in allografts. Recipient marrow harbored GvH clones, some of which surfaced first in ileum or blood.

This clone was seen a handful of times. Its target is not known. The source material was PBMCs, sampled 26 days after transplant. The chain recombines TRBV20-1 with TRBJ1-1; no clear D. This TCR derives from a human patient who received an intestinal transplant, so some T cells may come from the graft donor. The CDR3 DNA reads TGCAGTGTGGCGGATAACACTGAAGCTTTCTTT. This gives the protein CSVADNTEAFF.